This TCR beta chain appears in the sequencing data of a study of blood T cell repertoires in COVID-19. Study-wide context: Samples representing acute and convalescent COVID-19 were sourced from the United States, Italy and Spain. In each case, the material was cDNA or gDNA derived from T cells, B-cell-depleted T cells, or PBMCs.

V lost 2 bases and J lost 9; bases outside the gene matches: 6. The germline V gene encodes CDR1 SGDLS and CDR2 YYNGEE. The CDR3 is 15 amino acids. The sample holds one count of this clone. As processed by the authors: Reference gene primer amplification yielded estimated nucleated cell counts. TCRdb keeps only in-frame clones here, not all; method: immunoSEQ multiplex PCR. V and J calls and clone size follow that table, whereas D and trimming were derived from the DNA. The sample includes about 260,000 clones, about 87% of them seen just once. The V gene is TRBV9, the J gene TRBJ2-1, with TRBD2 matching 12 bases. The sample taken for sequencing was peripheral blood. The receptor was isolated from a man between 60 and 75 years old who had recovered from COVID-19. The CDR3 loop is CASSVLAGGPFEQFF. The CDR3 nucleotides are TGTGCCAGCAGCGTGCTAGCGGGGGGGCCTTTTGAGCAGTTCTTC.